The 15 T cell receptor beta chains given below trace back to one sample, sequenced in a study of blood T cell repertoires in COVID-19. TCRdb's copy holds only in-frame clones and misses some; the assay was immunoSEQ multiplex PCR. The table records roughly 250,000 clones, approximately 83% of them present only once. The sample was peripheral blood. These receptors all come from a woman aged 80 or older with acute or convalescent COVID-19.

The chain employs TRBV21-1 and TRBJ1-5. TRBV21-1 is annotated as a pseudogene. The CDR3 sequence is 17 residues long. The CDR3 DNA is TGTGCCAGCAGCAAAGTTTTCGTTACGGGTAGCAATCAGCCCCAGCATTTT. It yields the protein CASSKVFVTGSNQPQHF.

This chain uses TRBV6-6 with TRBJ1-4, with D perhaps matching TRBD1 (6 bases). V was trimmed by 2 bases and J by 7 bases, leaving 11 bases between them. The CDR3 loop spans 14 amino acids. Looked up from germline, CDR1 is MNHNY and CDR2 is SVGAGI (reference sequence). This chain's CDR3 is CASSYPGTSEKLFF. CDR3 DNA sequence: TGTGCCAGCAGTTACCCCGGGACAAGTGAAAAACTGTTTTTT.

The chain carries TRBV6-2 or TRBV6-3 and TRBJ2-5; 7 bases fit TRBD1. The CDR3 length is 14 residues. CDR1 is MNHEY and CDR2 is SVGEGT in the germline V gene. V lost 2 bases and J lost 3; bases outside the gene matches: 3. This CDR3 reads CASSYPTGEETQYF. The DNA for the CDR3 is TGTGCCAGCAGTTACCCAACAGGGGAAGAGACCCAGTACTTC.

The chain has TRBV15 and TRBJ2-7, with D unresolved. The CDR3 is 16 amino acids. The V gene's germline CDR1 is LNHNV and CDR2 YYDKDF (reference sequence). Trimming stripped 0 bases from V and 1 base from J, with 13 bases between. CDR3 loop: CATSRDLQKVSYEQYF. DNA of the CDR3: TGTGCCACCAGCAGAGATTTACAGAAGGTTTCCTACGAGCAGTACTTC. The whole variable domain, remainder taken from reference TRBV15 and TRBJ2-7, is DAMVIQNPRYQVTQFGKPVTLSCSQTLNHNVMYWYQQKSSQAPKLLFHYYDKDFNNEADTPDNFQSRRPNTSFCFLDIRSPGLGDTAMYLCATSRDLQKVSYEQYFGPGTRLTVT.

The genes are TRBV2 and TRBJ2-7, with 8 bases fitting TRBD1. Germline V gene data show CDR1 as SNHLY and CDR2 as FYNNEI. The V and J ends lost 2 bases and 4 bases, in that order; junction bases with no gene match: 7. The CDR3 is 15 residues long. CDR3 nucleotide sequence: TGTGCCAGCAGTGAACAGCAGGGGGCGGAATACGAGCAGTACTTC. Its translation is CASSEQQGAEYEQYF.

The table lists this clone with a count of one. The rearrangement links TRBV11-2 to TRBJ2-7; 8 positions agree with TRBD1. J gave up 7 bases and V 6 bases, and 8 bases lay outside the gene matches. Germline V gene lookup returns CDR1 SGHAT and CDR2 FQNNGV. This CDR3 region has 13 residues. CDR3 bases: TGTGCCAGCAGGGGTCAGGGGGCACGGGAGCAGTACTTC. Amino acids: CASRGQGAREQYF.

The rearrangement links TRBV4-1 to TRBJ2-1, with 7 bases aligning to TRBD2. Germline V lookup: CDR1 MGHRA, CDR2 YSYEKL. The CDR3 is made up of 16 amino acids. V shed 3 bases, J shed 2 bases, and the junction held 7 bases outside the gene matches. The CDR3 here is CASSQTETSPYNEQFF. The CDR3 DNA reads TGCGCCAGCAGCCAGACGGAGACTAGCCCCTACAATGAGCAGTTCTTC.

The chain joins TRBV2 to TRBJ2-7; D is perhaps TRBD1 (6 bases). The CDR3 is 16 residues long. Trimming cost V 2 bases and J 6 bases, with 20 bases left between them. Germline CDR1 is SNHLY and CDR2 is FYNNEI. The CDR3 nucleotides are TGTGCCAGCAGTGAATGGGGGCTTGTGGATCCCATCGAGCAGTACTTC. Its translation: CASSEWGLVDPIEQYF.

The chain joins TRBV28 to TRBJ2-7, with 13 positions matching TRBD2. V shed 2 bases and J 4 bases; nucleotides not matched to a gene: 11. Per germline, CDR1 MDHEN and CDR2 SYDVKM. The CDR3 consists of 18 residues. Written as DNA, the CDR3 is TGTGCCAGCAGTTTAGTGACTAGCGGGGGGACCCCCTTTTACGAGCAGTACTTC. Amino acids: CASSLVTSGGTPFYEQYF. The whole variable domain, filled in from reference TRBV28 and TRBJ2-7, reads DVKVTQSSRYLVKRTGEKVFLECVQDMDHENMFWYRQDPGLGLRLIYFSYDVKMKEKGDIPEGYSVSREKKERFSLILESASTNQTSMYLCASSLVTSGGTPFYEQYFGPGTRLTVT.

This clone was observed a few times. The chain couples TRBV4-1 to TRBJ1-3; D unresolved. CDR1 MGHRA and CDR2 YSYEKL come from the germline V gene. The CDR3 length is 14 residues. The V end was cut by 4 bases, the J end by 2 bases, with 9 bases between. CDR3 loop: CASSRGGTGNTIYF. CDR3 coding DNA: TGCGCCAGCAGCCGGGGAGGCACTGGAAACACCATATATTTT.

As to this clone: Compared with germline, one end of the junction differs, possibly owing to a read error. The CDR3 spells CASREGRGNGYTF. The DNA of the CDR3 is TGTGCCAGCAGAGAAGGCAGGGGGAATGGCTACACCTTC. The chain has TRBV6-1 and TRBJ1-2, with 7 nucleotides matching TRBD1. Germline CDR1 MNHNS, CDR2 SASEGT. The CDR3 extends over 13 amino acids.

The CDR3: CASSFGPGGPNEQFF. The CDR3 DNA sequence: TGCGCCAGCAGCTTTGGTCCGGGGGGGCCTAATGAGCAGTTCTTC. The chain joins TRBV5-1 to TRBJ2-1; 8 bases line up with TRBD2. The V gene's germline CDR1 is SGHRS and CDR2 YFSETQ. The CDR3 length is 15 residues. The junction had 8 bases not matched to a gene; V was cut back by 2 bases and J by 7 bases.

The rearrangement joins TRBV28 to TRBJ1-4; D possibly corresponds to TRBD1 (6 bases). Trimming took off 5 bases at V and 5 bases at J, with 18 bases between the two ends. Germline V gene data show CDR1 as MDHEN and CDR2 as SYDVKM. The CDR3 runs 16 residues. CDR3 nucleotide sequence: TGTGCCAGCAGTCCCCCAGGCAGGGGAGGGAATGAAAAACTGTTTTTT. As protein: CASSPPGRGGNEKLFF. The variable domain in full, with the rest retrieved from reference TRBV28 and TRBJ1-4, is DVKVTQSSRYLVKRTGEKVFLECVQDMDHENMFWYRQDPGLGLRLIYFSYDVKMKEKGDIPEGYSVSREKKERFSLILESASTNQTSMYLCASSPPGRGGNEKLFFGSGTQLSVL.

The rearrangement joins TRBV7-2 to TRBJ2-1, with TRBD1 matching 9 bases. Trimming removed 5 bases from V and 0 bases from J; junction bases left unmatched: 2. Per germline, CDR1 SGHTA and CDR2 FQGNSA. The CDR3 has 15 amino acids. The CDR3 is CASSAGQGSYNEQFF. As DNA, the CDR3 is TGTGCCAGCAGCGCGGGACAGGGCTCCTACAATGAGCAGTTCTTC.

The gene calls are TRBV6-1 and TRBJ1-3; 8 bases are a match to TRBD1. CDR1 is MNHNS and CDR2 is SASEGT in the germline V gene. This CDR3 region has 15 residues. Losses at the gene ends were 3 bases for V and 2 bases for J; bases not matched to a gene: 3. The CDR3 coding sequence is TGTGCCAGCAGTGACACAGGGGGGGCTGGAAACACCATATATTTT. This codes for CASSDTGGAGNTIYF.